A single sample gave rise to the 30 T cell receptor beta chains below, sequenced in a study of graft-versus-host responses after intestinal transplantation. No antigen has been assigned to these receptors. Clones were read by immunoSEQ multiplex PCR, and TCRdb kept only the in-frame ones, dropping some. The sample has 98,000 or so clones; about 90% are singletons. The source was unstimulated CD4+ T cells sorted from spleen or lymph node cells, collected before intestinal transplant. The receptors were gathered from a human donor who received an intestinal transplant.

The CDR3 sequence: CASSPRGTYEQYF. For the CDR3, the DNA is TGTGCCAGCAGCCCGCGAGGGACCTACGAGCAGTACTTC. The V and J genes are TRBV7-2 and TRBJ2-7, with D possibly TRBD2 on 5 matching bases. The germline V gene has CDR1 SGHTA and CDR2 FQGNSA. Trimming took 5 bases from V and 2 from J, leaving 10 bases between them. The CDR3 covers 13 residues.

The rearrangement uses TRBV18 and TRBJ1-2, with TRBD1 as a possible D gene (5 bases). Germline values: CDR1 KGHSH, CDR2 LQKENI. This CDR3 contains 14 residues. Trimming removed 1 base from V and 6 bases from J, with 12 bases in between. This chain's CDR3 is CASSPLGTEDGYTF. In DNA form, the CDR3 reads TGTGCCAGCTCACCACTGGGGACGGAGGATGGCTACACCTTC.

V is TRBV6-1 and J is TRBJ1-2, with 8 bases identical to TRBD1. V lost 5 bases to trimming and J lost 8 bases; unmatched junction nucleotides: 13. The germline gives CDR1 MNHNS, CDR2 SASEGT. CDR3 length: 15 residues. CDR3 loop: CASSPRQGRLGGYTF. The CDR3 nucleotides are TGTGCCAGCAGTCCTCGACAGGGGCGCTTGGGCGGCTACACCTTC.

This clone was seen once. The rearrangement joins TRBV6-1 to TRBJ1-5, with D perhaps TRBD1 (5 bases). This CDR3 has 15 amino acids. The germline CDR1 and CDR2 sequences are MNHNS and SASEGT. The V end was cut by 5 bases, the J end by 0 bases, with 11 bases between. The CDR3, as DNA: TGTGCCAGCAGTAAGTCAGGACATAGCAATCAGCCCCAGCATTTT. Its protein is CASSKSGHSNQPQHF.

With regard to this clone: One end of the junction varies from germline; a read error may be responsible. The gene calls are TRBV5-4 and TRBJ2-7; 11 nucleotides align to TRBD2. Looked up from germline, CDR1 is SGHNT and CDR2 is YYREEE (reference sequence). The CDR3 runs 15 residues. Here the CDR3 reads CASSFSGRAPNPLHF. DNA for the CDR3: TGTGCCAGCAGCTTTAGCGGGAGGGCGCCTAATCCCCTACACTTC.

V is TRBV7-6 and J is TRBJ2-5; no definite D call. CDR1 is SGHVS, CDR2 FNYEAQ, per germline. V was trimmed by 5 bases and J by 2 bases, leaving 3 bases between them. There are 11 residues in the CDR3. In DNA form, the CDR3 reads TGTGCCAGCAGCATTCAAGAGACCCAGTACTTC. Translating gives CASSIQETQYF.

This clone showed up just once. The chain carries TRBV5-1 and TRBJ2-1; TRBD2 matches at 8 bases. The CDR3 is made up of 15 amino acids. The V gene's germline CDR1 is SGHRS and CDR2 YFSETQ. Trimming at V came to 5 bases and at J to 0 bases, leaving 4 bases not matched to a gene. The CDR3 coding sequence is TGCGCCAGCAGACAGAGCGGGAGCTCCTACAATGAGCAGTTCTTC. Translating gives CASRQSGSSYNEQFF. The entire variable domain, with the rest obtained from reference TRBV5-1 and TRBJ2-1, is as follows: KAGVTQTPRYLIKTRGQQVTLSCSPISGHRSVSWYQQTPGQGLQFLFEYFSETQRNKGNFPGRFSGRQFSNSRSEMNVSTLELGDSALYLCASRQSGSSYNEQFFGPGTRLTVL.

The chain joins TRBV19 to TRBJ1-4, with TRBD1 matching 7 bases. The CDR3 runs to 13 residues. With V trimmed by 7 bases and J by 7 bases, 6 bases remained unmatched. The germline CDR1 and CDR2 sequences are LNHDA and SQIVND (reference sequence). The CDR3 sequence: CASTGQGVEKLFF. CDR3 nucleotides: TGTGCCAGTACAGGCCAGGGGGTTGAAAAACTGTTTTTT.

This clone was seen a handful of times. V and J are TRBV5-1 and TRBJ1-3, with D unclear. Germline assignment: CDR1 SGHRS and CDR2 YFSETQ. The CDR3 spans 11 residues. Trimming left V 7 bases short and J 4 bases short, with 6 bases between. This CDR3 reads CASRGGNTIYF. The DNA for the CDR3 is TGCGCCAGCCGAGGGGGAAACACCATATATTTT. The variable domain in full, completed from reference TRBV5-1 and TRBJ1-3, reads KAGVTQTPRYLIKTRGQQVTLSCSPISGHRSVSWYQQTPGQGLQFLFEYFSETQRNKGNFPGRFSGRQFSNSRSEMNVSTLELGDSALYLCASRGGNTIYFGEGSWLTVV.

The table lists this clone with a few counts. V and J are TRBV19 and TRBJ2-1; no clear D. Between the trimmed V and J ends, which lost 0 bases and 0 bases, there was a span of 24 bases. CDR1 LNHDA and CDR2 SQIVND come from the germline V gene (reference sequence). This CDR3 is built from 21 residues. Written as DNA, the CDR3 is TGTGCCAGTAGTATAGATCGGAGTGTAGTAAAAGCGTCAAGCTCCTACAATGAGCAGTTCTTC. This codes for CASSIDRSVVKASSSYNEQFF. Using reference TRBV19 and TRBJ2-1 for the parts outside the CDR3, the full variable domain is DGGITQSPKYLFRKEGQNVTLSCEQNLNHDAMYWYRQDPGQGLRLIYYSQIVNDFQKGDIAEGYSVSREKKESFPLTVTSAQKNPTAFYLCASSIDRSVVKASSSYNEQFFGPGTRLTVL.

The gene calls are TRBV11-1 and TRBJ2-1; 14 positions match TRBD2. CDR1 is SGHAT and CDR2 is FQDESV in the germline V gene (reference sequence). The CDR3 spans 17 residues. V gave up 5 bases and J gave up 2 bases; unmatched junction bases: 5. This CDR3 is CASSLGTSGSPYNEQFF. DNA for the CDR3: TGTGCCAGCAGCCTAGGGACTAGCGGGAGCCCCTACAATGAGCAGTTCTTC. The whole variable domain, remainder taken from reference TRBV11-1 and TRBJ2-1, is EAEVAQSPRYKITEKSQAVAFWCDPISGHATLYWYRQILGQGPELLVQFQDESVVDDSQLPKDRFSAERLKGVDSTLKIQPAELGDSAMYLCASSLGTSGSPYNEQFFGPGTRLTVL.

The V call is TRBV7-2, the J call TRBJ2-1; a weak D match, TRBD1 (6 bases). The CDR3 runs to 14 residues. V was clipped by 4 bases and J by 5 bases, with 12 bases between them. Germline V CDR1 and CDR2: SGHTA, FQGNSA. The CDR3 reads CASSWGHQNNEQFF. Here the CDR3 DNA reads TGTGCCAGCAGCTGGGGACACCAGAACAATGAGCAGTTCTTC.

In its sample, this clone was seen once. This chain uses TRBV7-9 with TRBJ2-1; 8 bases match TRBD1. Germline CDR1 SEHNR, CDR2 FQNEAQ (reference sequence). Trimming cost V 2 bases and J 13 bases; bases outside gene matches: 7. The CDR3 has 13 residues. As DNA, the CDR3 is TGTGCCAGCAGCTTACAGGGGGCTACCGTCCAGTTCTTC. Translating it yields CASSLQGATVQFF.

V gene TRBV6-6 combines with J gene TRBJ1-2; maybe TRBD1 (5 bases). The CDR3 totals 15 residues. Germline V gene lookup returns CDR1 MNHNY and CDR2 SVGAGI (reference sequence). The V gene lost 6 bases and the J gene lost 3 bases, with 17 bases spanning the gap. The DNA of the CDR3 is TGTGCCAGCAGCCCCGTTTTGAGGGGCGACTATGGCTACACCTTC. Its protein product is CASSPVLRGDYGYTF.

The J gene is TRBJ1-5, the V gene TRBV4-1; D is perhaps TRBD1 (5 bases). CDR1 and CDR2 from the germline V gene are MGHRA and YSYEKL. Trimming took 1 base from V and 5 from J, leaving 15 bases between them. This CDR3 comprises 16 residues. CDR3 bases: TGCGCCAGCAGCCAAGCGGCTCAGGGAGGCGATCAGCCCCAGCATTTT. The encoded protein is CASSQAAQGGDQPQHF.

The gene calls are TRBV7-9 and TRBJ1-6, with D uncertain. V lost 2 bases to trimming and J lost 2 bases, with 7 bases between them. The germline V gene encodes CDR1 SEHNR and CDR2 FQNEAQ (reference sequence). The CDR3 totals 15 residues. CDR3 sequence (DNA): TGTGCCAGCAGCTTAAGTTGGCCCTATAATTCACCCCTCCACTTT. As protein: CASSLSWPYNSPLHF.

This chain connects TRBV29-1 to TRBJ1-3; D unresolved. Looked up from germline, CDR1 is SQVTM and CDR2 is ANQGSEA. Trimming cost V 1 base and J 2 bases, with 6 bases left between them. The CDR3 is made up of 13 amino acids. The CDR3 DNA is TGCAGCGTTGAAGTAAGGACTGGAAACACCATATATTTT. Translated, it gives CSVEVRTGNTIYF.

This chain's CDR3 is CASRSGRNTGELFF. In DNA form, the CDR3 reads TGTGCCAGCAGGTCAGGGAGGAACACCGGGGAGCTGTTTTTT. The V gene is TRBV6-5, the J gene TRBJ2-2; tentatively, D is TRBD1 or TRBD2 (5 bases each). Germline V CDR1 and CDR2: MNHEY, SVGAGI. This CDR3 is built from 14 residues. V was shortened by 6 bases and J by 1 base, with 9 bases between the two germline ends.

On this clone itself: The identical CDR3 is also encoded by other nucleotide sequences in the sample. This chain uses TRBV5-1 with TRBJ1-2; no clear D. The CDR3 is 12 residues long. Looked up from germline, CDR1 is SGHRS and CDR2 is YFSETQ. Trimming stripped 2 bases from V and 0 bases from J, with 2 bases between. DNA of the CDR3: TGCGCCAGCAGCTTAGCTAACTATGGCTACACCTTC. Translating it yields CASSLANYGYTF.

This clone was counted once. The rearrangement links TRBV5-1 to TRBJ1-1; no firm D call. The CDR3 length is 13 residues. CDR1 is SGHRS and CDR2 is YFSETQ in the germline V gene. V lost 3 bases, J lost 7 bases, and 13 bases lay in between. The CDR3 loop reads CASSSSDSIEAFF. The CDR3, as DNA: TGCGCCAGCAGCTCCTCGGACTCCATTGAAGCTTTCTTT.

In this sample, this clone turned up once. The rearrangement joins TRBV7-7 to TRBJ2-2; D not resolved. Germline CDR1 SSHAT, CDR2 FNYEAQ (reference sequence). Trimming shortened V by 5 bases and J by 2 bases, and 9 bases separated the two germline ends. CDR3 length equals 14 residues. The CDR3 nucleotides read TGTGCCAGCAGCCGCGAGATTAACACCGGGGAGCTGTTTTTT. Protein product: CASSREINTGELFF.

This chain joins TRBV15 and TRBJ2-5; no definite D call. The germline gives CDR1 LNHNV, CDR2 YYDKDF (reference sequence). V was shortened by 0 bases and J by 2 bases, with 10 bases between the two germline ends. The CDR3 loop spans 15 amino acids. The CDR3 DNA is TGTGCCACCAGCAGAGAGAGGCAGCCGCAAGAGACCCAGTACTTC. Its translation is CATSRERQPQETQYF.

The V and J genes are TRBV7-3 and TRBJ2-5, with D tentatively TRBD1 (5 bases). Looked up from germline, CDR1 is SGHTA and CDR2 is FQGTGA. Trimming took off 5 bases at V and 1 base at J, with 5 bases between the two ends. The CDR3 covers 12 residues. CDR3 in amino acids: CASSQGQETQYF. The CDR3 DNA reads TGTGCCAGCAGCCAGGGCCAAGAGACCCAGTACTTC. The whole variable domain, remainder taken from reference TRBV7-3 and TRBJ2-5, is GAGVSQTPSNKVTEKGKYVELRCDPISGHTALYWYRQSLGQGPEFLIYFQGTGAADDSGLPNDRFFAVRPEGSVSTLKIQRTERGDSAVYLCASSQGQETQYFGPGTRLLVL.

V is TRBV6-5 and J is TRBJ2-3; tentatively, D is TRBD1 (6 bases). The germline V gene encodes CDR1 MNHEY and CDR2 SVGAGI. The germline V and J ends were trimmed by 5 bases and 7 bases, with 16 bases remaining between them. The CDR3 length is 14 residues. The CDR3 sequence: CASSPHYRAHTQYF. Written as DNA, the CDR3 is TGTGCCAGCAGTCCTCATTACAGGGCGCATACGCAGTATTTT.

J is TRBJ2-7 and V is TRBV18; no clear D. Germline assignment: CDR1 KGHSH and CDR2 LQKENI. This CDR3 has 13 residues. Trimming shortened V by 6 bases and J by 2 bases, and 11 bases separated the two germline ends. The CDR3 bases are TGTGCCAGCTCGCGGACGGAGACCTACGAGCAGTACTTC. Translating it yields CASSRTETYEQYF.

Here the CDR3 reads CASSGLPGFYGYTF. DNA for the CDR3: TGTGCCAGCAGCGGCTTACCGGGATTCTATGGCTACACCTTC. The chain employs TRBV11-2 and TRBJ1-2; D is undetermined. Per germline, CDR1 SGHAT and CDR2 FQNNGV. Trimming stripped 5 bases from V and 4 bases from J, with 14 bases between. This CDR3 is 14 amino acids long.

The chain couples TRBV4-1 to TRBJ1-6; D is uncertain. With 0 bases removed from V and 13 bases from J, the gap between germline ends came to 16 bases. The CDR3 runs 15 residues. The germline gives CDR1 MGHRA, CDR2 YSYEKL. DNA for the CDR3: TGCGCCAGCAGCCAAGAAGCGGCAGCAATTCTTCCCCTCCACTTT. Translating it yields CASSQEAAAILPLHF.

The chain recombines TRBV2 with TRBJ2-5; TRBD1 matches 11 bases. The germline gives CDR1 SNHLY, CDR2 FYNNEI. The CDR3 totals 15 residues. V lost 4 bases and J lost 9; bases outside the gene matches: 10. CDR3 DNA: TGTGCCAGCAGTGCAGGGTCGGGACAGGGGGTAGCCCAGTACTTC. Translated, it gives CASSAGSGQGVAQYF.

The chain recombines TRBV7-2 with TRBJ2-6; TRBD2 is a possible D gene (6 bases). The CDR3 length is 15 residues. V lost 7 bases and J lost 0, with 10 bases in between. Germline CDR1 and CDR2: SGHTA and FQGNSA. In DNA form, the CDR3 reads TGTGCCAGCACCGCGGGGAGCTCTGGGGCCAACGTCCTGACTTTC. It translates to CASTAGSSGANVLTF.

This chain's CDR3 is CASSLVGAAPQETQYF. For the CDR3, the DNA is TGTGCCAGCAGTTTGGTTGGGGCAGCACCTCAAGAGACCCAGTACTTC. The chain combines TRBV28 with TRBJ2-5; tentative D call: TRBD1 (5 bases). Trimming took 3 bases from V and 2 from J, leaving 16 bases between them. Germline-derived CDR1 and CDR2 are MDHEN and SYDVKM. The CDR3 covers 16 residues.